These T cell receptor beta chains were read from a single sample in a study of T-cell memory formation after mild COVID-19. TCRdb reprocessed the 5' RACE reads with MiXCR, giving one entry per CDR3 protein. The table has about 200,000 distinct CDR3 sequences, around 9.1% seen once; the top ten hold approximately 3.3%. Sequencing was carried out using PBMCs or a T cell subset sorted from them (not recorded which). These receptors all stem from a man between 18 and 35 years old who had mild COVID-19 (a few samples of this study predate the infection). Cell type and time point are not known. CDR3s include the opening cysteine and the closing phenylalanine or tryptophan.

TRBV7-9	CASSFFQNYGYTF
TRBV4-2	CASSQDLSYEQYF
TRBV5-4	CASSYGQVTEYF
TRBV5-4	CASSTPRTRSTDTQYF
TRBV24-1	CATSDSRSTNEKLFF
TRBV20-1	CSASLDRPNQPQHF
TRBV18	CASSPVVAKNIQYF
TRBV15	CATSRSGSTDTQYF
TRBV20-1	CSAPSRGGSGANVLTF
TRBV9	CASRFTGTGDVGYTF
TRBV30	CAWSRQGTGELFF
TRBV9	CASSLISDSETQYF
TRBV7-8	CASSRPAHTQYF
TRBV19	CASSMGGVINQPQHF
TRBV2	CASEGGVYGYTF
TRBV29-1	CSVDPKGRGTDTQYF
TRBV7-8	CASSAGLYNEQFF
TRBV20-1	CSAAPGTGAGGTQYF
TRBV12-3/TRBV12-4	CASNPGLLNYGYTF
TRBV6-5	CASSYSAGGGETQYF
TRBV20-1	CSARDAGRGAGEQFF
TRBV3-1	CASSQDWAYGYTF
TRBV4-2	CASSQVSGQGGTYEQYF
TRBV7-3	CASSPGTSGGLDTQYF
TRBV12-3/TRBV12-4	CASRTTGADTQYF
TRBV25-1	CASSEHGGPRYEQYF
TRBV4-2	CASSQDYLVGQPQHF
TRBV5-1	CASSLVRVPREQFF
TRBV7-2	CASSLRLAGPTDTQYF
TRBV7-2	CASSLFGSNQPQHF
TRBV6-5	CASSGTGLNTGELFF
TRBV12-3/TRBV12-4	CASRTSGGVEQFF
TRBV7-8	CASSLSEVGNTQYF
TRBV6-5	CASSPGSAQGNNEQFF
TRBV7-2	CASSLVAGGLEGTQYF
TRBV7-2	CASSPRLQPELFF
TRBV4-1	CASSRLPKGETQYF
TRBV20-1	CSARRREGNQPQHF
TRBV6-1	CASSIYDPIYGYTF
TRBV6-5	CASSWEVNTGELFF
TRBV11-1	CASSPRTVASTDTQYF
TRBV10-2	CASRLAGGADTQYF
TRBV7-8	CASSRGRGIGVKAFF
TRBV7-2	CASSTRGYNEQFF
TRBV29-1	CSVAGNYGYTF
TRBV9	CASSVDLGEQFF
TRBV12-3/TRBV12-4	CASSLAGTADQHF
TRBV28	CASSSGQDSYNEQFF
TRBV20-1	CSARGRTGNTEAFF